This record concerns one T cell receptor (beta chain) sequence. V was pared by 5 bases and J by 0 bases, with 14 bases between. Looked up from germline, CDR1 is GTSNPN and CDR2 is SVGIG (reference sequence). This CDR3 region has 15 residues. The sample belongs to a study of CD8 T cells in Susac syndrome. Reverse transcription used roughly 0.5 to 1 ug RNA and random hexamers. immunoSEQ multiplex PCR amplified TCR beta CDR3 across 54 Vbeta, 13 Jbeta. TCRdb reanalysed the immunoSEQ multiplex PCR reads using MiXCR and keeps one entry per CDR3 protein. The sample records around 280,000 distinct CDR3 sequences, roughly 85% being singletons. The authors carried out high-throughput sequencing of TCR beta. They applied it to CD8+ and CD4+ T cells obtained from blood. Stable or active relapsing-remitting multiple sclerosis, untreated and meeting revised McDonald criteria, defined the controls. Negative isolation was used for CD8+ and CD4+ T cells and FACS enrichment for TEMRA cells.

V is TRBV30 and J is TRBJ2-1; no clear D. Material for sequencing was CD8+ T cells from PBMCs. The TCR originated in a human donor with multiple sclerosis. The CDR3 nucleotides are TGTGCCTGGGTTGCCCGACCAAGCTCCTACAATGAGCAGTTCTTC. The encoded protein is CAWVARPSSYNEQFF.